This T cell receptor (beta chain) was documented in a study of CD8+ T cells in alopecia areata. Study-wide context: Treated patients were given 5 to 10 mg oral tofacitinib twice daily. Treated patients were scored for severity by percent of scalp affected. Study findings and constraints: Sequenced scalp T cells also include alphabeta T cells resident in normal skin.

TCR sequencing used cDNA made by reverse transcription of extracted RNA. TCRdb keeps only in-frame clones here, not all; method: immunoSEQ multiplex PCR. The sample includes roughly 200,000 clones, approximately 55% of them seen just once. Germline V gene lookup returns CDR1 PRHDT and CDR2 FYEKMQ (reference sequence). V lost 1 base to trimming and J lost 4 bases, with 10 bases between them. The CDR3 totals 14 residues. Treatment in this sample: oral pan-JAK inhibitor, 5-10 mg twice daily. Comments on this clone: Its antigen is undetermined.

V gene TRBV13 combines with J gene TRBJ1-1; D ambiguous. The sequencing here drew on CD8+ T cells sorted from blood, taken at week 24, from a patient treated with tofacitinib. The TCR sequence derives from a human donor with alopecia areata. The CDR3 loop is CASSLVVIGTEAFF. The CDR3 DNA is TGTGCCAGCAGCTTAGTCGTTATTGGCACTGAAGCTTTCTTT. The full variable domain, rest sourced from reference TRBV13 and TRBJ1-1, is AAGVIQSPRHLIKEKRETATLKCYPIPRHDTVYWYQQGPGQDPQFLISFYEKMQSDKGSIPDRFSAQQFSDYHSELNMSSLELGDSALYFCASSLVVIGTEAFFGQGTRLTVV.